This T cell receptor (beta chain) was profiled in a study of PD-1 blockade in mismatch repair-deficient tumors. TCRs were sequenced from three patients responding to pembrolizumab. The CDR3 loop spans 15 amino acids. Trimming left V 2 bases short and J 3 bases short, with 12 bases between. The germline CDR1 and CDR2 sequences are WSHSY and SAAADI. Measured with immunoSEQ multiplex PCR; TCRdb has only the in-frame clones, and not every one. In the table there are 60,000 to 70,000 clones, approximately 88% of which are singletons. The source is an adult with mismatch repair-deficient cancer. The sample was peripheral blood, taken 52 weeks after starting pembrolizumab. The V gene is TRBV10-2, the J gene TRBJ2-3; TRBD2 is a possible D gene (5 bases). CDR3 region: CASSEVRETTDTQYF. CDR3 bases: TGCGCCAGCAGTGAGGTCCGGGAAACGACAGATACGCAGTATTTT.